Listed here are 10 T cell receptor beta chains from one sample, sequenced in a study of identical twins. One entry per CDR3 protein, called by TCRdb with MiXCR from the 5' RACE reads. The sample records 650,000 to 750,000 distinct CDR3 sequences, 20% to 25% being singletons. This sample also appeared in a second study, on T cells expressing NK-cell markers.

The sequenced sample was PBMCs. The receptors here all came from a woman aged 18-30 years in good health.

This clonotype was seen only a few times. The rearrangement joins TRBV29-1 to TRBJ2-1; no reliable D call. This CDR3 has 12 amino acids. The germline CDR1 and CDR2 sequences are SQVTM and ANQGSEA. V was pared by 3 bases and J by 10 bases, with 13 bases between. In DNA, the CDR3 is TGCAGCGTTGATCGGACCAGATGGGAGCAGTTCTTC. This encodes CSVDRTRWEQFF.

This clonotype has only a few counts. J is TRBJ2-1 and V is TRBV6-2 or TRBV6-3; D is possibly TRBD2 (5 bases). The CDR3 sequence is 13 residues long. Trimming cost V 5 bases and J 5 bases, with 10 bases left between them. CDR1 is MNHEY, CDR2 SVGEGT, per germline. Here the CDR3 reads CASSTLAHNEQFF. The CDR3, as DNA: TGTGCCAGCAGTACCCTAGCACACAATGAGCAGTTCTTC.

In its sample, this clonotype was seen many times. The rearrangement uses TRBV6-5 and TRBJ2-7, with TRBD1 matching over 7 bases. The ends lost 0 bases at V and 4 bases at J; junction bases unmatched: 3. Germline CDR1 is MNHEY and CDR2 is SVGAGI. CDR3 length: 14 residues. The CDR3 reads CASSYSTGQYEQYF. Here the CDR3 DNA reads TGTGCCAGCAGTTACTCGACAGGGCAGTACGAGCAGTACTTC.

This clonotype was detected only a few times. The genes are TRBV5-1 and TRBJ2-1; 7 bases match TRBD1. The CDR3 loop spans 16 amino acids. The V gene end was trimmed by 3 bases and the J gene end by 3 bases; junction bases not matched to a gene: 9. Germline CDR1 SGHRS, CDR2 YFSETQ. CDR3: CASSYGDRSFYNEQFF. The CDR3 nucleotides are TGCGCCAGCAGCTATGGGGACAGAAGCTTCTACAATGAGCAGTTCTTC.

This sequence joins TRBV28 and TRBJ2-3, with D tentatively TRBD2 (5 bases). Trimming removed 4 bases at V and 6 bases at J, with 17 bases between. Germline V gives CDR1 MDHEN, CDR2 SYDVKM. The CDR3 is 15 amino acids. The CDR3 protein is CASSSGERQRDTQYF. CDR3 DNA sequence: TGTGCCAGCAGTTCCGGGGAGCGGCAGAGGGATACGCAGTATTTT.

The chain couples TRBV7-2 to TRBJ2-3; TRBD2 matches at 11 bases. The CDR3 has 15 residues. The ends lost 4 bases at V and 6 bases at J; junction bases unmatched: 6. Germline CDR1 is SGHTA and CDR2 is FQGNSA. DNA for the CDR3: TGTGCCAGCAGCTCAACACCTAGCGGGAGGGATACGCAGTATTTT. This encodes CASSSTPSGRDTQYF.

This chain uses TRBV5-1 with TRBJ2-1; D is ambiguous. With 0 bases removed from V and 6 bases from J, the gap between germline ends came to 7 bases. This CDR3 comprises 13 residues. Germline CDR1 is SGHRS and CDR2 is YFSETQ. The CDR3 is CASSLANLNEQFF. The CDR3 DNA reads TGCGCCAGCAGCTTGGCTAACCTCAATGAGCAGTTCTTC.

In its sample, this clonotype was seen a few times. V gene TRBV27 combines with J gene TRBJ1-5; no clear D gene. V was cut by 5 bases and J by 0 bases, with 14 bases left in between. The CDR3 contains 16 residues. Germline V gene data show CDR1 as MNHEY and CDR2 as SMNVEV (reference sequence). Here the CDR3 reads CASSPQNLNSNQPQHF. The CDR3 DNA sequence: TGTGCCAGCAGTCCCCAAAATTTGAATAGCAATCAGCCCCAGCATTTT.

This clonotype was detected a few times. The V call is TRBV30, the J call TRBJ2-1; D may be TRBD1 (5 bases). This CDR3 comprises 11 residues. The V and J ends lost 5 bases and 6 bases respectively, with 8 bases between them. Germline V gene sequence: CDR1 GTSNPN, CDR2 SVGIG (reference sequence). CDR3: CAWEQVNEQFF. The CDR3 region has the DNA TGTGCCTGGGAACAGGTCAATGAGCAGTTCTTC.

This clonotype appeared a few times. The chain recombines TRBV7-9 with TRBJ2-7; 15 nucleotides match TRBD2. CDR1 and CDR2 (germline): SEHNR, FQNEAQ (reference sequence). The CDR3 extends over 16 amino acids. Trimming removed 5 bases from V and 2 bases from J; junction bases left unmatched: 4. CDR3 coding DNA: TGTGCCAGCAGCCGGACTAGCGGGAGGGGAACCTACGAGCAGTACTTC. Its translation: CASSRTSGRGTYEQYF.